This T cell receptor (beta chain) was sequenced for a study of cytomegalovirus exposure and HLA in healthy donors. Findings and caveats of the study: An ancestry cluster, one associated with Asian ancestry, reportedly showed fewer N-insertions than the approximately 720-donor mean in a later analysis.

J was trimmed by 4 bases and V by 4 bases; bases with no gene match: 8. Germline V gives CDR1 SGHDT, CDR2 YYEEEE. The CDR3 has 15 residues. PCR amplification relied on 60 Vbeta primers (plus 13 Jbeta primers). Clones were read by immunoSEQ multiplex PCR, and TCRdb kept only the in-frame ones, dropping some. The repertoire holds tens of thousands of clones, with around 79% as singletons. The sample holds a few counts of this clone. Its matching antigen is unknown. The sequencing sample was made of PBMCs. The chain employs TRBV5-6 and TRBJ2-1, with TRBD2 matching over 7 bases. This sequence originates from a man between 35 and 55 years old in good health and CMV-seronegative. CDR3 DNA: TGTGCCAGCAGCATAATTAGCGGGTTTTACAATGAGCAGTTCTTC. Its translation is CASSIISGFYNEQFF.